The 25 T cell receptor beta chains presented below share a single source sample, sequenced in a study of CD4 T cells in relation to SARS-CoV-2 and coronaviruses. Measured with immunoSEQ multiplex PCR; TCRdb has only the in-frame clones, and not every one. The repertoire holds some 11,000 clones, with 84% as singletons. Unexposed donor CD4+ T cells date from 2011-2018, before the COVID-19 pandemic. CD4+ T cells were isolated from the cells after 10 days of culture. The antigens for these receptors are not known. The sequenced sample was CD4+ T cells from PBMCs, cultured in vitro. The receptors were sampled from a human donor in good health.

This clone was detected only a few times. The chain uses TRBV7-9 and TRBJ1-1; unclear D gene. The germline V gene has CDR1 SEHNR and CDR2 FQNEAQ (reference sequence). CDR3 length equals 11 residues. V lost 1 base and J lost 8, with 5 bases in between. The CDR3 here is CASSLGVEAFF. The DNA for the CDR3 is TGTGCCAGCAGCTTAGGAGTCGAAGCTTTCTTT.

CDR3 bases: TGCAGCGTCCCTGTCCGCTCTGGGGCCAACGTCCTGACTTTC. Residues: CSVPVRSGANVLTF. The J gene is TRBJ2-6, the V gene TRBV29-1, with D unclear. CDR3 length equals 14 residues. Trimming took off 6 bases at V and 0 bases at J, with 9 bases between the two ends. The V gene's germline CDR1 is SQVTM and CDR2 ANQGSEA. The whole variable domain, remainder taken from reference TRBV29-1 and TRBJ2-6, is SAVISQKPSRDICQRGTSLTIQCQVDSQVTMMFWYRQQPGQSLTLIATANQGSEATYESGFVIDKFPISRPNLTFSTLTVSNMSPEDSSIYLCSVPVRSGANVLTFGAGSRLTVL.

The rearrangement links TRBV19 to TRBJ1-2; maybe TRBD1 (5 bases). The CDR3 contains 15 residues. The germline V gene encodes CDR1 LNHDA and CDR2 SQIVND (reference sequence). Trimming stripped 3 bases from V and 4 bases from J, with 15 bases between. The CDR3 is CASSIQVPGSYGYTF. The CDR3 DNA reads TGTGCCAGTAGTATTCAGGTCCCAGGGAGCTATGGCTACACCTTC.

The J gene is TRBJ2-7, the V gene TRBV3-1 (or the pseudogene TRBV3-2), with D unresolved. Trimming removed 0 bases from V and 7 bases from J, with 7 bases in between. The length of the CDR3 is 12 residues. Germline values: CDR1 LGHDT, CDR2 YNNKEL (reference sequence). This CDR3 reads CASSQDSQEQYF. In nucleotides, the CDR3 is TGTGCCAGCAGCCAAGATAGCCAGGAGCAGTACTTC.

This clone showed up just once. The chain couples TRBV6-5 to TRBJ1-4, with unresolved D. Germline V CDR1 and CDR2: MNHEY, SVGAGI. The CDR3 is 14 residues long. Trimming removed 0 bases at V and 2 bases at J, with 4 bases between. The CDR3 protein is CASSYSGTNEKLFF. CDR3 DNA sequence: TGTGCCAGCAGTTACTCCGGGACTAATGAAAAACTGTTTTTT.

The rearrangement uses TRBV5-8 and TRBJ2-3; 13 nucleotides align to TRBD2. Looked up from germline, CDR1 is SGHTS and CDR2 is YDEGEE. The CDR3 is 19 amino acids. Germline trimming cut 7 bases from V and 1 base from J; bases unmatched to any gene: 15. The CDR3 spells CASSRPQKTSGRGTDTQYF. In DNA form, the CDR3 reads TGTGCCAGCTCACGTCCCCAGAAAACTAGCGGGAGGGGCACAGATACGCAGTATTTT.

The chain uses TRBV4-2 and TRBJ1-3; possibly TRBD1 for D (5 bases). Germline lookup yields CDR1 LGHNA and CDR2 YNFKEQ. Trimming shortened V by 0 bases and J by 1 base, and 13 bases separated the two germline ends. There are 17 residues in the CDR3. The CDR3: CASSQEGYRQSGNTIYF. CDR3 in DNA: TGTGCCAGCAGCCAAGAAGGGTATCGACAGTCTGGAAACACCATATATTTT.

The chain joins TRBV30 to TRBJ1-3; no firm D call. Germline values: CDR1 GTSNPN, CDR2 SVGIG (reference sequence). The CDR3 runs 14 residues. The ends were cut back, 3 bases at V and 7 bases at J, with 16 bases in the middle. CDR3 sequence (DNA): TGTGCCTGGAGCGCCCCAGGCCCTTGGAACACCATATATTTT. This sequence encodes CAWSAPGPWNTIYF.

The chain links TRBV5-8 to TRBJ1-1; no reliable D call. The ends were cut back, 1 base at V and 0 bases at J, with 10 bases in the middle. The V gene's germline CDR1 is SGHTS and CDR2 YDEGEE. CDR3 length equals 15 residues. CDR3 in amino acids: CASSLRPGMNTEAFF. As DNA, the CDR3 is TGTGCCAGCAGCTTGAGGCCGGGCATGAACACTGAAGCTTTCTTT.

This clone occurred once. The chain joins TRBV5-6 to TRBJ1-2, with D possibly being TRBD1 (5 bases). The CDR3 consists of 16 residues. In germline, CDR1 is SGHDT, CDR2 YYEEEE. V was pared by 4 bases and J by 0 bases, with 16 bases between. CDR3 loop: CASSREQGRTNYGYTF. Written as DNA, the CDR3 is TGTGCCAGCAGCCGGGAGCAGGGACGAACTAACTATGGCTACACCTTC.

This CDR3 is CASSLTRTDTQYF. DNA of the CDR3: TGTGCCAGCAGCTTGACTCGCACAGATACGCAGTATTTT. This rearrangement joins TRBV5-4 to TRBJ2-3, with unresolved D. The CDR3 runs 13 residues. The germline V gene encodes CDR1 SGHNT and CDR2 YYREEE (reference sequence). V lost 1 base to trimming and J lost 1 base, with 4 bases between them.

The V and J genes are TRBV5-1 and TRBJ1-2, with D unresolved. The CDR3 totals 14 residues. From germline, CDR1 is SGHRS and CDR2 YFSETQ. The V end was cut by 6 bases, the J end by 4 bases, with 16 bases between. The CDR3 sequence is CASIIQQTSYGYTF. In nucleotides, the CDR3 is TGCGCCAGCATCATCCAACAGACTTCCTATGGCTACACCTTC.

The rearrangement uses TRBV24-1 and TRBJ1-5; no reliable D call. The CDR3 has 10 residues. Trimming took 3 bases from V and 7 from J, leaving 0 bases between them. Looked up from germline, CDR1 is KGHDR and CDR2 is SFDVKD. CDR3 protein: CATSDQPQHF. CDR3 sequence (DNA): TGTGCCACCAGTGATCAGCCCCAGCATTTT.

V usage is TRBV23-1 and J usage is TRBJ2-1; TRBD1 matches 9 bases. TRBV23-1 is sorted into the ORF group, with uncertain function. The CDR3 runs to 14 residues. V trimming: 5 bases; J trimming: 4 bases; junction bases outside the gene matches: 3. This CDR3 reads CASSFGTGYNEQFF. CDR3 in DNA: TGCGCCAGCAGTTTCGGGACAGGGTACAATGAGCAGTTCTTC.

The gene calls are TRBV21-1 and TRBJ1-6. TRBV21-1 is flagged as a pseudogene. There are 14 residues in the CDR3. The CDR3 reads CASSKAGGGSPLHF. In DNA, the CDR3 is TGTGCCAGCAGCAAAGCGGGGGGCGGTTCACCCCTCCACTTT.

The genes are TRBV18 and TRBJ2-6; a possible D gene is TRBD2 (6 bases). The CDR3 loop spans 18 amino acids. V lost 1 base and J 0 bases, leaving 13 bases between the germline ends. Germline V CDR1 and CDR2: KGHSH, LQKENI. DNA of the CDR3: TGTGCCAGCTCACCACAAACGGGAGCTTTCTCTGGGGCCAACGTCCTGACTTTC. It yields the protein CASSPQTGAFSGANVLTF.

This chain links TRBV9 with TRBJ2-1; 10 bases are shared with TRBD1. The trim removed 7 bases at V and 9 bases at J, leaving 10 bases unmatched. The CDR3 has 14 amino acids. Germline V gene lookup returns CDR1 SGDLS and CDR2 YYNGEE. The CDR3 DNA reads TGTGCCAGCTCCCCAAGACAGGGGGCTGGTGAGCAGTTCTTC. Translated: CASSPRQGAGEQFF.

The CDR3 loop reads CASSPRGATGSPLHF. CDR3 bases: TGTGCCAGCAGTCCGAGGGGGGCGACTGGTTCACCCCTCCACTTT. The rearrangement joins TRBV27 to TRBJ1-6; D may be TRBD1 (6 bases). This CDR3 spans 15 amino acids. Germline values: CDR1 MNHEY, CDR2 SMNVEV (reference sequence). Trimming cost V 5 bases and J 9 bases, with 17 bases left between them.

V usage is TRBV3-1 (or the pseudogene TRBV3-2) and J usage is TRBJ1-5; no reliable D call. This CDR3 contains 16 residues. V shed 3 bases and J shed 5 bases, with 17 bases lying between them. Germline CDR1 LGHDT, CDR2 YNNKEL (reference sequence). The CDR3 protein is CASSQGLSKGHQPQHF. As DNA, the CDR3 is TGTGCCAGCAGCCAGGGGTTGTCGAAGGGCCATCAGCCCCAGCATTTT.

This clone was seen only once. The J gene is TRBJ2-2, the V gene TRBV11-2, with 11 bases identical to TRBD2. Germline loops: CDR1 SGHAT, CDR2 FQNNGV. The CDR3 runs to 17 residues. Trimming at V came to 7 bases and at J to 3 bases, leaving 10 bases not matched to a gene. CDR3 sequence reads: CASTIYSGGVDTGELFF. CDR3 in DNA: TGTGCCAGCACGATATATAGCGGGGGGGTTGACACCGGGGAGCTGTTTTTT.

V is TRBV5-1 and J is TRBJ1-2; TRBD1 matches 9 bases. CDR1 and CDR2 (germline): SGHRS, YFSETQ. With V trimmed by 4 bases and J by 8 bases, 12 bases remained unmatched. The CDR3 is 15 residues long. CDR3 nucleotide sequence: TGCGCCAGCAGCCGGACCCAACAGGGGGCTGGAGGCTACACCTTC. It yields the protein CASSRTQQGAGGYTF.

The chain uses TRBV29-1 and TRBJ2-5; D gene unclear. V lost 2 bases, J lost 4 bases, and 11 bases lay in between. The length of the CDR3 is 13 residues. Germline values: CDR1 SQVTM, CDR2 ANQGSEA. This CDR3 is CSVEFGVGETQYF. CDR3 sequence (DNA): TGCAGCGTTGAATTTGGGGTCGGAGAGACCCAGTACTTC.

The rearrangement links TRBV9 to TRBJ2-6; the D gene is possibly TRBD2 (5 bases). CDR3 length: 16 amino acids. Trimming took off 0 bases at V and 9 bases at J, with 16 bases between the two ends. Germline-derived CDR1 and CDR2 are SGDLS and YYNGEE. The CDR3 DNA sequence: TGTGCCAGCAGCGTAGCTCCGGGAAGGATGGACAACGTCCTGACTTTC. It codes for CASSVAPGRMDNVLTF.

V and J are TRBV5-1 and TRBJ2-7; 7 nucleotides agree with TRBD1. CDR1 and CDR2 (germline): SGHRS, YFSETQ. The CDR3 totals 14 residues. V dropped 4 bases and J dropped 5; count of bases not matched to a gene: 9. CDR3 residues: CASSDRDGLNEQYF. The CDR3 bases are TGCGCCAGCAGCGACAGGGACGGACTCAACGAGCAGTACTTC.

Worth noting for this clone: Distinct nucleotide sequences in the sample also encode this CDR3. The chain links TRBV7-9 to TRBJ2-7, with D unclear. V lost 3 bases, J lost 1 base, and 1 base lay in between. CDR1 SEHNR and CDR2 FQNEAQ come from the germline V gene (reference sequence). This CDR3 region has 11 residues. The CDR3: CASSLSYEQYF. CDR3 coding DNA: TGTGCCAGCAGCTTGTCCTACGAGCAGTACTTC.